This section outlines one T cell receptor beta chain sequence together with its context. Its recognized antigen is unknown. The sample holds no much larger clone one base away, and base qualities are not on file. V was cut back by 0 bases and J by 0 bases, leaving a gap of 9 bases between them. From the germline V gene, CDR1 is LGHNA and CDR2 is YNFKEQ. The CDR3 holds 17 amino acids from the cysteine to the phenylalanine. Only the CDR3 portion is preserved as DNA: 51 bases, with reading frame beginning at the first base. Libraries were built with multiplex PCR. Sequencing was carried out with an Illumina HiSeq 4000. TCR beta libraries were built with iRepertoire HTBI primers and Arm-PCR amplification of CDR3 regions. Before sequencing, the PCR products underwent gel purification. The original pipeline was this. Gene usage analysis of CDR3 amino acid clonotypes relied on the roughly 60 TRBV and 14 TRBJ segments identified across samples. Filtered high-quality paired reads were merged into contigs using COPE and FqMerger. Contigs were aligned with BLAST to IMGT TRBV, TRBD and TRBJ reference genes, and CDR3 was defined per IMGT. Any clonotype with a frequency above 0.1% was counted as a highly expanded clone. Shannon entropy served as the measure of repertoire diversity, while the Gini coefficient captured V-J evenness. Public clonotypes were defined as clonotypes shared by more than one individual. TCRdb took the public reads, trimmed them with fastp at Q25, ran MiXCR for clone calling and kept in-frame beta chains. Every entry covers one CDR3 protein and lists the most common genes and DNA from its rows. TCRdb's processing, not the authors', yielded these V and J calls. In all, the sample holds approximately 400,000 distinct CDR3 sequences, and about 15% of those were seen once. Approximately 15% of the sample lies in the top ten.

This sample stems from a study of regulatory T cells in long-lasting Graves disease (dated by TCRdb to about 2021). With regard to the full study: In the newly diagnosed Graves' disease group, patients had been taking antithyroid drugs for less than 3 months. This study used TCR sequencing and RNA sequencing of peripheral blood to compare persistent Graves' disease patients against newly diagnosed Graves' disease patients. The study was registered as a clinical trial and conducted in China. A total of 35 or so samples underwent TCR sequencing: about 13 from persistent and approximately 20 from newly diagnosed Graves' disease patients.

Results the study describes overall, beyond this receptor: The authors acknowledged the small sample size as a limitation that may reduce accuracy. Only peripheral blood was studied, because thyroid tissue, the primary lesion, was inaccessible. Compared with newly diagnosed patients, patients with persistent Graves' disease had lower TCR Shannon entropy and fewer highly expanded clones, which suggests clonal expansion. More public clonotypes were shared among persistent patients (under 3,000) than among newly diagnosed patients (approximately 930). TRBV28, TRBJ1-2 and TRBJ2-5 were preferentially used in persistent disease, while TRBV20-1 and TRBJ2-1 were favored in newly diagnosed disease. Sequencing and analysis were limited to the TCR beta chain.

The time point label here, explained by the study, means: newly diagnosed GD, antithyroid drugs for less than 3 months. For both TCR sequencing and RNA sequencing, RNA was extracted from PBMCs in TRIzol. The diagnosis of Graves' disease followed American Thyroid Association guidelines. Recruitment of patients was carried out at an endocrinology department in Xi'an, China. From each patient, about 9 milliliters of peripheral blood was collected into an EDTA anticoagulant tube. Ficoll Paque Plus density gradient separation was used to isolate PBMCs, and no additional T cell sorting was done. An Agilent 2100 Bioanalyzer and agarose gel were used to assess RNA quality, and a NanoDrop 2000 was used to measure RNA concentration. These records were also assigned to another study, of T cells in Graves' hyperthyroidism and ophthalmopathy. As that second paper reports: A patient counted as having stable Graves' hyperthyroidism if no progression to ophthalmopathy occurred over 18 months of follow-up. Hyperthyroidism patients were aged 18 to 65 years and newly diagnosed, with disease duration of less than 2 months. Patients with uncontrolled infections, other autoimmune diseases, pregnancy or lactation were excluded. Clinical symptoms, serum thyroxine and TRAb, thyroid ultrasound, and orbital computed tomography formed the basis for the diagnoses. A first-round RT-PCR of the TCR CDR3 used the HTBI primer set with the Qiagen OneStep RT-PCR kit. Blood samples also contained most of the expanded thyroid clonotypes (frequency above 0.001), which suggests that blood repertoires may reflect thyroid immune responses. In cross-validation, a model built on a 13 V-J signature told ophthalmopathy apart from stable hyperthyroidism with 85% to 90% sensitivity and 81% to 82% specificity, and in testing the same model reached 80%/75%. In validation, the model predicted progression to ophthalmopathy a median of roughly 6.5 months before onset, with about 67% sensitivity and roughly 72% specificity. TCR V-J signatures able to tell the groups apart were searched for in a discovery cohort of 100 patients, of whom roughly 42 had Graves' ophthalmopathy and roughly 59 had stable Graves' hyperthyroidism. Whether ophthalmopathy could be predicted prospectively was tested in an independent validation cohort made up of fewer than 20 hyperthyroidism patients plus 17 patients who later progressed to ophthalmopathy. The 90 to 100 discovery patients were randomly split 7:3 into training and test sets. The study also compared thyroid tissue and blood T-cell repertoires from a handful of Graves' hyperthyroidism patients. Once sampling was done, hyperthyroidism patients were given methimazole at a starting dose of 30 mg daily, whereas ophthalmopathy patients were given high-dose intravenous methylprednisolone. The libraries were constructed in a second round of multiplex PCR and then size-selected and purified. The libraries were sequenced on an Illumina HiSeq2000 using paired-end 100 bp reads. SOAPnuke was used to process the raw data, with reads discarded if the reads contained adapters or uncalled bases, had a mean Phred below 15, or lacked an exact constant-primer or identifier match. High-quality paired reads were merged using COPE v1.2.5, and each unique nucleotide sequence was defined as a clonotype. MiTCR v1.1 was used to align clonotypes to the IMGT TRBV, TRBD and TRBJ reference segments. Only V-J combinations with frequency above 0.0001, covering roughly 99% of repertoires, were analysed. A TCS score was defined as the ratio of F50 (clonal expansion) to E x V (chaos), with BLOSUM62-based TCRdist applied between CDR3 peptides within each V-J. Welch's t-statistics and random forest reduced around 510 V-J features to about 13, which were used in a naive Bayes classifier (R e1071). No statistical method was used to set the sample size in advance, and investigators knew the group allocation. The paper describes TCR Vbeta CDR3 sequencing of 135 peripheral blood samples, made up of 43 ophthalmopathy patients, 70 to 75 hyperthyroidism patients and roughly 17 progressor patients.

The sample in question was peripheral blood mononuclear cells (PBMCs), obtained at new diagnosis, from a patient treated with antithyroid drugs. The rearranged chain carries TRBV4-2 and TRBJ2-6, and perhaps TRBD2 as D gene, on 5 matching bases. The TCR was taken from a woman in her 30s with Graves disease. Donor details come from another sample of the same person, matched by shared clones. The encoded CDR3 is CASSQEGVGSGANVLTF. The DNA reads TGTGCCAGCAGCCAAGAGGGAGTGGGCTCTGGGGCCAACGTCCTGACTTTC.